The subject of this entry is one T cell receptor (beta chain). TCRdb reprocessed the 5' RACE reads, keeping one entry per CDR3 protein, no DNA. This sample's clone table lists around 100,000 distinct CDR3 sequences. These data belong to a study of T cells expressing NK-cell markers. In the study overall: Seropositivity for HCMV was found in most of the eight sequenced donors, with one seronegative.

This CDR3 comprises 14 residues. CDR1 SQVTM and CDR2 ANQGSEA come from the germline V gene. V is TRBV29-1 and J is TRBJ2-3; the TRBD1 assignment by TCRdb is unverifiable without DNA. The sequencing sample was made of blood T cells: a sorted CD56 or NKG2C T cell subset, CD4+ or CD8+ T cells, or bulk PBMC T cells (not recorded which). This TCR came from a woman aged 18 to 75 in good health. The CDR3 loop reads CSVALTLNTDTQYF.